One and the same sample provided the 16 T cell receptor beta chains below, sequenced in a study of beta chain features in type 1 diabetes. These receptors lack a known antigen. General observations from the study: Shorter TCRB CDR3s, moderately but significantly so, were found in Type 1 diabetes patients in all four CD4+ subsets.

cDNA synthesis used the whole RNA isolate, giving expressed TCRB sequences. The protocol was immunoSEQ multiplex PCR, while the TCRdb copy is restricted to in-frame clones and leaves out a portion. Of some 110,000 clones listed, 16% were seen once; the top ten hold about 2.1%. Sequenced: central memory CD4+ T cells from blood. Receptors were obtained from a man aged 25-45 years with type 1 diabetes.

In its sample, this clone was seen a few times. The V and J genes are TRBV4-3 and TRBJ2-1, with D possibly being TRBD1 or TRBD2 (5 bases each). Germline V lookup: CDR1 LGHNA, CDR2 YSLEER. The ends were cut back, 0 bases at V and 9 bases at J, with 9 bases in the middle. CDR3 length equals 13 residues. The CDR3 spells CASSQEGRVEQFF. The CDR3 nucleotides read TGCGCCAGCAGCCAAGAGGGACGGGTTGAGCAGTTCTTC.

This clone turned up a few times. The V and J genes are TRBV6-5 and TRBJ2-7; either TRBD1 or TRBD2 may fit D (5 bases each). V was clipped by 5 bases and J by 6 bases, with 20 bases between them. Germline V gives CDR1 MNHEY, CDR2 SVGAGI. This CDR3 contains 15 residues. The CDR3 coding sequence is TGTGCCAGCAGTAAATTACCGGGACCGGTTTCCGAGCAGTACTTC. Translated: CASSKLPGPVSEQYF.

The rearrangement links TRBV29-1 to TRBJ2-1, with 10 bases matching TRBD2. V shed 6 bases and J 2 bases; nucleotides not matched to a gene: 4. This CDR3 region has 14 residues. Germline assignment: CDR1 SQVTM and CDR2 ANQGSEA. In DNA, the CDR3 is TGCAGCGTCGATACTAGCGGGACCTACAATGAGCAGTTCTTC. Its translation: CSVDTSGTYNEQFF.

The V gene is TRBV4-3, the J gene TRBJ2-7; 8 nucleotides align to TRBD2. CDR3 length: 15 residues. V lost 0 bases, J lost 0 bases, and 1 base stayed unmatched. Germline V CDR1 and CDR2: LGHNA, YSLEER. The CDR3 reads CASSQDSGASYEQYF. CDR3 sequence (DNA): TGCGCCAGCAGCCAAGATAGCGGGGCCTCCTACGAGCAGTACTTC.

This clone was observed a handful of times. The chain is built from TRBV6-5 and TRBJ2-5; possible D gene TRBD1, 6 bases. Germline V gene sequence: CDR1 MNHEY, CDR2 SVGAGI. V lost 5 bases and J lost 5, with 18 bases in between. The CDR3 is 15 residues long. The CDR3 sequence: CASSRSTGLGETQYF. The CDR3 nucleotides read TGTGCCAGCAGTCGATCGACAGGCCTCGGGGAGACCCAGTACTTC.

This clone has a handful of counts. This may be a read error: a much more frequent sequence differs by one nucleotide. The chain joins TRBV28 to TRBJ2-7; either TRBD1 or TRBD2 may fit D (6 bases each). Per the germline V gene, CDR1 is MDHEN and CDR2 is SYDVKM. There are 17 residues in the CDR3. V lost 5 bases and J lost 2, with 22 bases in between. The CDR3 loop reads CASSTPGPGAPAYEQYF. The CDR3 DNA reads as TGTGCCAGCAGTACACCGGGACCGGGGGCGCCCGCCTACGAGCAGTACTTC.

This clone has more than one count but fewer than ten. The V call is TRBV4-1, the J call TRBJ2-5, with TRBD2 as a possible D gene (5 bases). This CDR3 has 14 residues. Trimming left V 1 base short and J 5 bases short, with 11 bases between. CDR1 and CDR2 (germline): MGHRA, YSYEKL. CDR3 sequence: CASSQGGGEETQYF. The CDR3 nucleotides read TGCGCCAGCAGCCAAGGAGGAGGTGAGGAGACCCAGTACTTC.

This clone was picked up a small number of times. CDR3 bases: TGTGCCAGCAGCCACCTTAAGGGAGGGGTCGTAAACACTGAAGCTTTCTTT. Translated, it gives CASSHLKGGVVNTEAFF. The chain uses TRBV14 and TRBJ1-1; D possibly corresponds to TRBD1 (5 bases). Germline V CDR1 and CDR2: SGHDN, FVKESK. V lost 3 bases and J 2 bases, leaving 19 bases between the germline ends. CDR3 length: 17 residues.

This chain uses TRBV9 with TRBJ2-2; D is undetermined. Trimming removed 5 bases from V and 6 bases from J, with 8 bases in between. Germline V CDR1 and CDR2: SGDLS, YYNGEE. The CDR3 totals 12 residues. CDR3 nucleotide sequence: TGTGCCAGCAGTGCGTATCCCGGGGAGCTGTTTTTT. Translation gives CASSAYPGELFF. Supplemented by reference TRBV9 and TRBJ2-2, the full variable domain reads DSGVTQTPKHLITATGQRVTLRCSPRSGDLSVYWYQQSLDQGLQFLIQYYNGEERAKGNILERFSAQQFPDLHSELNLSSLELGDSALYFCASSAYPGELFFGEGSRLTVL.

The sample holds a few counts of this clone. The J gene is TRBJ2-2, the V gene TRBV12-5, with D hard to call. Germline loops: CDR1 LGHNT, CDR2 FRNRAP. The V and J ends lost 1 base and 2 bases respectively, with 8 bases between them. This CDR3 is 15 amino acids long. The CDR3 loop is CASGLEHSNTGELFF. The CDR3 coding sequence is TGTGCTAGTGGTTTGGAACACTCAAACACCGGGGAGCTGTTTTTT.

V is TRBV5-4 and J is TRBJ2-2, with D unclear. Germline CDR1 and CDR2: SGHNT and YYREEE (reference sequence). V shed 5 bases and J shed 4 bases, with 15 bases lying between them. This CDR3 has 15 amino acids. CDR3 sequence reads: CASSAGIGTTGELFF. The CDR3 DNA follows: TGTGCCAGCAGTGCTGGGATCGGAACCACCGGGGAGCTGTTTTTT. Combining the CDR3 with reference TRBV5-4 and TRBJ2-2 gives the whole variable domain ETGVTQSPTHLIKTRGQQVTLRCSSQSGHNTVSWYQQALGQGPQFIFQYYREEENGRGNFPPRFSGLQFPNYSSELNVNALELDDSALYLCASSAGIGTTGELFFGEGSRLTVL.

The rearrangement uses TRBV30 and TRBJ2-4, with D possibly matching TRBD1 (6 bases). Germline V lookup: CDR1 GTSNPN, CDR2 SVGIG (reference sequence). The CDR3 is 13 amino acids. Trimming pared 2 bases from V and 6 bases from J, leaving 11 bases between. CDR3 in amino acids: CAWSPTRGNIQYF. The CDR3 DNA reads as TGTGCCTGGAGTCCAACCAGGGGAAACATTCAGTACTTC.

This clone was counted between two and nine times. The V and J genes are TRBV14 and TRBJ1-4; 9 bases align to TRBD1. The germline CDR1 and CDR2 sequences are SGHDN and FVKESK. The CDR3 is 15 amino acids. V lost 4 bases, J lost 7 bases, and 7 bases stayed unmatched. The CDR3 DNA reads TGTGCCAGCAGCCCACGGACAGGGGTTTTTGAAAAACTGTTTTTT. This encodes CASSPRTGVFEKLFF.

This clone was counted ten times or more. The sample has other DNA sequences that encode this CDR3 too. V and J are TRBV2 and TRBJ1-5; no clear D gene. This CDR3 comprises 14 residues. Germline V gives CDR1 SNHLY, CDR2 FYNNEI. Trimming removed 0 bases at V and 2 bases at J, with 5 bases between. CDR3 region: CASSEARGNQPQHF. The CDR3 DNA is TGTGCCAGCAGTGAAGCGCGAGGCAATCAGCCCCAGCATTTT.

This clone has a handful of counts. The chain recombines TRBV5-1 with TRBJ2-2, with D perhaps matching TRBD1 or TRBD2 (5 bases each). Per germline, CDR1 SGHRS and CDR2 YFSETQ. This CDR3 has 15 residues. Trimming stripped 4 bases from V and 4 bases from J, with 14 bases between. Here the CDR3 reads CASSRIPGTTGELFF. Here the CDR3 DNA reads TGCGCCAGCAGCCGGATTCCCGGGACCACCGGGGAGCTGTTTTTT. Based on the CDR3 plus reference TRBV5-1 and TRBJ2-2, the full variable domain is KAGVTQTPRYLIKTRGQQVTLSCSPISGHRSVSWYQQTPGQGLQFLFEYFSETQRNKGNFPGRFSGRQFSNSRSEMNVSTLELGDSALYLCASSRIPGTTGELFFGEGSRLTVL.

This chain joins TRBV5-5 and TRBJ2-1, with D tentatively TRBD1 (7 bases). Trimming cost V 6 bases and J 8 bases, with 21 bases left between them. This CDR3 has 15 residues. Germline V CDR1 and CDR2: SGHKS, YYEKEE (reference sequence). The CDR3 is CASTLGGSRGDEQFF. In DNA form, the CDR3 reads TGTGCCAGCACCCTAGGGGGCTCGCGGGGCGATGAGCAGTTCTTC.